These 14 T cell receptor beta chains were sequenced from one sample in a study of T-cell reconstitution after alpha-beta-depleted transplantation in children. As it was prepared, the TCRbeta library received unique molecular identifiers. TCRdb used MiXCR to reprocess the PCR reads, holding one entry per CDR3 protein. Of about 470,000 distinct CDR3 sequences listed, about 45% are singletons. The sequenced sample was PBMCs, obtained before TCRalphabeta/CD19-depleted stem cell transplant. The source of these receptors is a girl aged 2 to 9 with aplastic anemia, due to receive a stem cell transplant.

This rearrangement joins TRBV5-1 to TRBJ2-2; TRBD1 aligns across 9 bases. Per the germline V gene, CDR1 is SGHRS and CDR2 is YFSETQ. The CDR3 extends over 15 amino acids. V lost 4 bases, J lost 6 bases, and 7 bases stayed unmatched. The CDR3 DNA sequence: TGCGCCAGCAGCATCCCACAGGGGGCTGCCGGGGAGCTGTTTTTT. It codes for CASSIPQGAAGELFF.

In this sample, this clonotype turned up many times. V and J are TRBV27 and TRBJ2-2; 9 bases align to TRBD1. Germline V gene sequence: CDR1 MNHEY, CDR2 SMNVEV (reference sequence). J lost 5 bases, V lost 5 bases, and 15 bases had no gene match. The CDR3 spans 18 residues. Written as DNA, the CDR3 is TGTGCCAGCAGTACAAAATCCACCGACAGGGGGAGTACCGGGGAGCTGTTTTTT. It specifies CASSTKSTDRGSTGELFF.

This clonotype was seen a handful of times. The chain recombines TRBV6-1 with TRBJ1-1; possibly TRBD1 for D (5 bases). Germline V gene sequence: CDR1 MNHNS, CDR2 SASEGT. This CDR3 has 13 amino acids. V shed 9 bases and J shed 1 base, with 12 bases lying between them. The CDR3: CASGNGGNTEAFF. In DNA, the CDR3 is TGTGCCAGTGGAAACGGGGGGAACACTGAAGCTTTCTTT.

J is TRBJ2-1 and V is TRBV4-1; unclear D gene. The CDR3 runs 16 residues. Deletions cut 0 bases from V and 2 bases from J, with 11 bases between. Germline CDR1 and CDR2: MGHRA and YSYEKL. In DNA form, the CDR3 reads TGCGCCAGCAGCCAAGAGGGCGAATTCGCCTACAATGAGCAGTTCTTC. Translation gives CASSQEGEFAYNEQFF.

The chain is built from TRBV3-1 and TRBJ2-7, with TRBD1 matching 9 bases. Germline V gene sequence: CDR1 LGHDT, CDR2 YNNKEL (reference sequence). Losses at the gene ends were 3 bases for V and 5 bases for J; bases not matched to a gene: 11. The CDR3 consists of 16 residues. The CDR3 DNA reads as TGTGCCAGCAGCCAGACTCCCGGGACAGGGAAGGACGAGCAGTACTTC. It translates to CASSQTPGTGKDEQYF.

This chain joins TRBV12-3 or TRBV12-4 and TRBJ2-2; 9 positions agree with TRBD2. The junction had 11 bases not matched to a gene; V was cut back by 7 bases and J by 8 bases. The length of the CDR3 is 15 residues. In DNA, the CDR3 is TGTGCCAGCACCAGGGCTAGCGGGAAGTCAGGGGAGCTGTTTTTT. It is translated as CASTRASGKSGELFF.

This clonotype was found a few times. This chain joins TRBV20-1 and TRBJ2-1; D not certain. Germline CDR1 and CDR2: DFQATT and SNEGSKA (reference sequence). The CDR3 runs 13 residues. Trimming took 0 bases from V and 8 from J, leaving 11 bases between them. CDR3 protein: CSARDRVVYEQFF. The CDR3 DNA reads as TGCAGTGCTAGAGATAGAGTGGTGTATGAGCAGTTCTTC.

CDR3 nucleotides: TGTGCCAGCAGTCTACGGACTAGCGGGAGGGATGAGCAGTTCTTC. As protein: CASSLRTSGRDEQFF. The gene calls are TRBV27 and TRBJ2-1, with TRBD2 identical over 15 bases. The length of the CDR3 is 15 residues. V was pared by 5 bases and J by 8 bases, with 4 bases of the junction left unmatched. Germline values: CDR1 MNHEY, CDR2 SMNVEV (reference sequence).

This clonotype was picked up a small number of times. The J gene is TRBJ1-6, the V gene TRBV28; D might be TRBD1 (6 bases). CDR1 and CDR2 (germline): MDHEN, SYDVKM. V dropped 3 bases and J dropped 7 bases, with 19 bases sitting between them. The CDR3 sequence is 17 residues long. The CDR3 loop reads CASSLGSSTGNNSPLHF. CDR3 bases: TGTGCCAGCAGTTTGGGATCTTCGACAGGAAACAATTCACCCCTCCACTTT.

V and J are TRBV18 and TRBJ2-1, with no clear D. CDR3 length: 15 residues. Looked up from germline, CDR1 is KGHSH and CDR2 is LQKENI. The germline V and J ends were trimmed by 2 bases and 0 bases, with 8 bases remaining between them. CDR3 protein: CASSPSVFSYNEQFF. The CDR3 region has the DNA TGTGCCAGCTCACCATCCGTTTTCTCCTACAATGAGCAGTTCTTC.

This clonotype was counted between two and nine times. CDR3 nucleotides: TGTGCCACCAGCAGAACTAGGACTAGCGGGAGTCTATACGAGCAGTACTTC. It translates to CATSRTRTSGSLYEQYF. The chain has TRBV15 and TRBJ2-7; the match to TRBD2 covers 13 bases. The CDR3 length is 17 residues. Germline V gives CDR1 LNHNV, CDR2 YYDKDF (reference sequence). The J segment lost 4 bases and the V segment lost 2 bases, leaving 8 bases of the junction unmatched.

The rearrangement uses TRBV18 and TRBJ2-2; D gene uncertain. Trimming removed 0 bases at V and 4 bases at J, with 9 bases between. Looked up from germline, CDR1 is KGHSH and CDR2 is LQKENI. This CDR3 comprises 15 residues. CDR3 amino acids: CASSPPGFGTGELFF. As DNA, the CDR3 is TGTGCCAGCTCACCACCCGGCTTCGGCACCGGGGAGCTGTTTTTT.

This clonotype was seen more than once but under ten times. This chain links TRBV6-5 with TRBJ1-4, with no clear D. The CDR3 loop spans 13 amino acids. V lost 2 bases, J lost 8 bases, and 9 bases lay in between. The germline gives CDR1 MNHEY, CDR2 SVGAGI. This CDR3 is CASSYEVGEKLFF. The CDR3, as DNA: TGTGCCAGCAGTTACGAGGTCGGAGAAAAACTGTTTTTT.

This clonotype was seen many times. The chain joins TRBV7-8 to TRBJ2-1, with a tentative D call TRBD2 (6 bases). Germline V gene lookup returns CDR1 SGHVS and CDR2 FQNEAQ. Deletions cut 2 bases from V and 1 base from J, with 15 bases between. This CDR3 comprises 17 residues. CDR3 in amino acids: CASSLTALGRSYNEQFF. As DNA, the CDR3 is TGTGCCAGCAGCTTAACGGCCCTTGGGAGGTCCTACAATGAGCAGTTCTTC.